A single sample gave rise to the 32 T cell receptor beta chains below, sequenced in a study of cytomegalovirus exposure and HLA in healthy donors. Sequencing was performed with immunoSEQ multiplex PCR; in TCRdb, only in-frame clones are kept and a portion is missing. The sample consists of 170,000 or so clones, roughly 84% of them appearing once. Sequencing was performed on PBMCs. These receptors were taken from a woman younger than 35 in good health and CMV-seropositive.

The chain links TRBV28 to TRBJ2-7, with 7 bases identical to TRBD1. Germline V CDR1 and CDR2: MDHEN, SYDVKM. The ends lost 6 bases at V and 2 bases at J; junction bases unmatched: 10. This CDR3 contains 15 residues. CDR3 DNA sequence: TGTGCCAGCAGATCTGACAGGGAAAATCCCTACGAGCAGTACTTC. It encodes CASRSDRENPYEQYF. The full variable domain, in which reference TRBV28 and TRBJ2-7 provide the parts outside the CDR3, is DVKVTQSSRYLVKRTGEKVFLECVQDMDHENMFWYRQDPGLGLRLIYFSYDVKMKEKGDIPEGYSVSREKKERFSLILESASTNQTSMYLCASRSDRENPYEQYFGPGTRLTVT.

The V gene is TRBV27, the J gene TRBJ1-6; TRBD1 agrees at 7 bases. In germline, CDR1 is MNHEY, CDR2 SMNVEV (reference sequence). This CDR3 comprises 15 residues. V dropped 3 bases and J dropped 5; count of bases not matched to a gene: 4. In DNA, the CDR3 is TGTGCCAGCAGTTTCTTACAGGGGAATAATTCACCCCTCCACTTT. The encoded protein is CASSFLQGNNSPLHF.

This chain uses TRBV6-5 with TRBJ1-1; perhaps TRBD1 as D (6 bases). There are 14 residues in the CDR3. The V and J ends lost 6 bases and 1 base respectively, with 12 bases between them. In germline, CDR1 is MNHEY, CDR2 SVGAGI. The CDR3 region is CASSRETGNTEAFF. The CDR3 coding sequence is TGTGCCAGCAGCCGAGAGACAGGGAACACTGAAGCTTTCTTT.

The chain's CDR3 is CASSAYWNTGELFF. Written as DNA, the CDR3 is TGTGCCAGCAGTGCCTACTGGAACACCGGGGAGCTGTTTTTT. The chain employs TRBV6-1 and TRBJ2-2; no clear D gene. V lost 4 bases to trimming and J lost 1 base, with 7 bases between them. Germline-derived CDR1 and CDR2 are MNHNS and SASEGT. This CDR3 region has 14 residues.

This chain links TRBV11-2 with TRBJ2-5; the match to TRBD2 covers 11 bases. CDR3 length equals 18 residues. Trimming removed 5 bases from V and 2 bases from J; junction bases left unmatched: 13. CDR1 and CDR2 (germline): SGHAT, FQNNGV. CDR3 in DNA: TGTGCCAGCAGCACGTATAGCGGGGGGGCGAACCTTCAAGAGACCCAGTACTTC. Protein sequence: CASSTYSGGANLQETQYF.

This clone was counted a single time. The J gene is TRBJ1-2, the V gene TRBV4-2; TRBD1 is a possible D gene (6 bases). Germline CDR1 and CDR2: LGHNA and YNFKEQ. Trimming removed 1 base from V and 4 bases from J, with 19 bases in between. This CDR3 is built from 17 residues. The DNA of the CDR3 is TGTGCCAGCAGCCAAGCCCGGACAGTGGTAATGGCCTATGGCTACACCTTC. It yields the protein CASSQARTVVMAYGYTF.

This sequence joins TRBV5-1 and TRBJ1-2, with D hard to call. CDR3 length: 16 amino acids. With 0 bases removed from V and 0 bases from J, the gap between germline ends came to 12 bases. Looked up from germline, CDR1 is SGHRS and CDR2 is YFSETQ. CDR3 nucleotides: TGCGCCAGCAGCTTGGTGGAAGGAGGAGCTAACTATGGCTACACCTTC. Translation: CASSLVEGGANYGYTF.

In its sample, this clone was seen once. This chain joins TRBV5-4 and TRBJ2-3; D is unclear. There are 15 residues in the CDR3. Germline-derived CDR1 and CDR2 are SGHNT and YYREEE (reference sequence). Trimming left V 2 bases short and J 1 base short, with 11 bases between. CDR3 residues: CASSFGPTGTDTQYF. The CDR3 nucleotides read TGTGCCAGCAGCTTTGGGCCTACAGGCACAGATACGCAGTATTTT.

Only one count was recorded for this clone. V and J are TRBV6-1 and TRBJ1-2, with D possibly TRBD1 on 5 matching bases. This CDR3 is 15 amino acids long. In germline, CDR1 is MNHNS, CDR2 SASEGT. V was pared by 0 bases and J by 4 bases, with 12 bases between. CDR3 nucleotide sequence: TGTGCCAGCAGTGAAGCCTCAACAGGCTCCTATGGCTACACCTTC. This encodes CASSEASTGSYGYTF.

This chain joins TRBV7-9 and TRBJ1-1, with D hard to call. The CDR3 extends over 15 amino acids. Germline V gene sequence: CDR1 SEHNR, CDR2 FQNEAQ (reference sequence). Trimming removed 5 bases from V and 4 bases from J, with 17 bases in between. The DNA for the CDR3 is TGTGCCAGCAGCCCCCCACAAGGGAGGAGCACTGAAGCTTTCTTT. Translation: CASSPPQGRSTEAFF.

This clone was detected only once. The chain is built from TRBV5-1 and TRBJ2-5, with D possibly matching TRBD2 (5 bases). This CDR3 region has 14 residues. Between the trimmed V and J ends, which lost 5 bases and 3 bases, there was a span of 14 bases. Germline CDR1 is SGHRS and CDR2 is YFSETQ. CDR3 nucleotide sequence: TGCGCCAGCAGGGATAGCGTAGTTAAAGAGACCCAGTACTTC. Amino acids: CASRDSVVKETQYF. Using reference TRBV5-1 and TRBJ2-5 for the parts outside the CDR3, the full variable domain is KAGVTQTPRYLIKTRGQQVTLSCSPISGHRSVSWYQQTPGQGLQFLFEYFSETQRNKGNFPGRFSGRQFSNSRSEMNVSTLELGDSALYLCASRDSVVKETQYFGPGTRLLVL.

The chain is built from TRBV15 and TRBJ2-2; 7 bases match TRBD1. CDR1 LNHNV and CDR2 YYDKDF come from the germline V gene (reference sequence). The junction had 4 bases not matched to a gene; V was cut back by 3 bases and J by 3 bases. The CDR3 covers 15 residues. The CDR3 region has the DNA TGTGCCACCAGCAGTGGGACAGCGGACACCGGGGAGCTGTTTTTT. Its protein product is CATSSGTADTGELFF.

This sequence joins TRBV7-7 and TRBJ2-2; 10 bases map to TRBD2. The germline gives CDR1 SSHAT, CDR2 FNYEAQ (reference sequence). V was clipped by 8 bases and J by 6 bases; unmatched bases: 6. CDR3 length: 14 amino acids. CDR3 nucleotides: TGTGCCAGCGCTAGCGGGGGTATACCCGGGGAGCTGTTTTTT. This gives the protein CASASGGIPGELFF.

The V and J genes are TRBV15 and TRBJ1-5; D is ambiguous. CDR1 and CDR2 from the germline V gene are LNHNV and YYDKDF (reference sequence). The CDR3 covers 15 residues. Trimming pared 5 bases from V and 0 bases from J, leaving 11 bases between. The CDR3 sequence is CATSWPQVSNQPQHF. DNA of the CDR3: TGTGCCACCAGCTGGCCCCAGGTTAGCAATCAGCCCCAGCATTTT.

This clone was found once. The sample has other DNA sequences that encode this CDR3 too. V usage is TRBV7-8 and J usage is TRBJ2-7; D is unresolved. V was shortened by 0 bases and J by 1 base, with 7 bases between the two germline ends. Germline V gene sequence: CDR1 SGHVS, CDR2 FQNEAQ. The CDR3 contains 14 residues. CDR3 region: CASSLAGSSYEQYF. The DNA of the CDR3 is TGTGCCAGCAGCTTAGCGGGCAGTTCCTACGAGCAGTACTTC.

This clone has just a few counts. This sequence joins TRBV10-1 and TRBJ2-1, with 9 bases fitting TRBD2. CDR3 length: 17 amino acids. Germline CDR1 and CDR2: WNHNN and SYGVQD (reference sequence). The trim removed 0 bases at V and 10 bases at J, leaving 13 bases unmatched. The chain's CDR3 is CASSESIAGAQRGEQFF. The CDR3 DNA sequence: TGCGCCAGCAGTGAGTCTATAGCGGGGGCCCAACGGGGGGAGCAGTTCTTC.

This clone was seen only a few times. V is TRBV7-9 and J is TRBJ1-2; tentatively, D is TRBD1 (5 bases). V shed 8 bases and J shed 0 bases, with 10 bases lying between them. Germline-derived CDR1 and CDR2 are SEHNR and FQNEAQ (reference sequence). This CDR3 has 13 amino acids. CDR3: CASAGSANYGYTF. The DNA of the CDR3 is TGTGCCAGCGCAGGGTCTGCTAACTATGGCTACACCTTC.

The chain couples TRBV2 to TRBJ2-3, with D unclear. CDR3 size: 14 residues. V shed 3 bases and J shed 6 bases, with 13 bases lying between them. CDR1 and CDR2 from the germline V gene are SNHLY and FYNNEI. CDR3 protein: CASSEWLTGDTQYF. CDR3 in DNA: TGTGCCAGCAGTGAGTGGCTGACGGGTGATACGCAGTATTTT.

The rearrangement joins TRBV27 to TRBJ1-5, with no clear D. CDR1 and CDR2 from the germline V gene are MNHEY and SMNVEV (reference sequence). V lost 6 bases and J lost 3, with 12 bases in between. This CDR3 has 14 amino acids. The CDR3 protein is CASREKRNNQPQHF. The CDR3 DNA sequence: TGTGCCAGCAGGGAGAAACGGAACAATCAGCCCCAGCATTTT.

The chain joins TRBV5-1 to TRBJ2-3; D may be TRBD2 (5 bases). Germline CDR1 reads SGHRS; CDR2 reads YFSETQ. V gave up 4 bases and J gave up 2 bases, with 17 bases separating them. This CDR3 spans 16 amino acids. The CDR3 here is CASSRGLRLDTDTQYF. In DNA form, the CDR3 reads TGCGCCAGCAGCCGAGGACTTCGCTTAGACACAGATACGCAGTATTTT. Based on the CDR3 plus reference TRBV5-1 and TRBJ2-3, the full variable domain is KAGVTQTPRYLIKTRGQQVTLSCSPISGHRSVSWYQQTPGQGLQFLFEYFSETQRNKGNFPGRFSGRQFSNSRSEMNVSTLELGDSALYLCASSRGLRLDTDTQYFGPGTRLTVL.

This clone was detected only once. The chain uses TRBV4-1 and TRBJ2-3; TRBD2 matches at 9 bases. The CDR3 extends over 20 amino acids. The V gene end was trimmed by 4 bases and the J gene end by 0 bases; junction bases not matched to a gene: 17. Germline assignment: CDR1 MGHRA and CDR2 YSYEKL. CDR3 in DNA: TGCGCCAGCAGCCGGTATCATAGCGGGGGCCCACTCTCTAGCACAGATACGCAGTATTTT. Its translation is CASSRYHSGGPLSSTDTQYF.

The CDR3 is CASSLAGGKGTQYF. Here the CDR3 DNA reads TGTGCCAGCAGTCTAGCGGGGGGGAAGGGGACGCAGTATTTT. The chain recombines TRBV6-5 with TRBJ2-3, with 12 positions matching TRBD2. The CDR3 is made up of 14 amino acids. The V gene end was trimmed by 5 bases and the J gene end by 9 bases; junction bases not matched to a gene: 6. CDR1 is MNHEY and CDR2 is SVGAGI in the germline V gene.

The chain joins TRBV5-1 to TRBJ2-5; TRBD1 matches 7 bases. V trimming: 4 bases; J trimming: 0 bases; junction bases outside the gene matches: 9. Germline V lookup: CDR1 SGHRS, CDR2 YFSETQ. The length of the CDR3 is 16 residues. CDR3 protein: CASSLRTGADQETQYF. For the CDR3, the DNA is TGCGCCAGCAGCCTTCGGACAGGTGCGGACCAAGAGACCCAGTACTTC.

The chain recombines TRBV14 with TRBJ2-1, with D tentatively TRBD2 (5 bases). Germline CDR1 reads SGHDN; CDR2 reads FVKESK. The CDR3 covers 14 residues. Trimming stripped 3 bases from V and 5 bases from J, with 11 bases between. The CDR3 DNA is TGTGCCAGCAGCCAGGACCTCGGGGACAATGAGCAGTTCTTC. This encodes CASSQDLGDNEQFF. The complete variable domain, with remaining parts taken from reference TRBV14 and TRBJ2-1, reads EAGVTQFPSHSVIEKGQTVTLRCDPISGHDNLYWYRRVMGKEIKFLLHFVKESKQDESGMPNNRFLAERTGGTYSTLKVQPAELEDSGVYFCASSQDLGDNEQFFGPGTRLTVL.

The CDR3 DNA is TGCGCCAGCAGCTTGGCCGGGGTGGGGTTCAACGAGCAGTACTTC. Its protein is CASSLAGVGFNEQYF. V is TRBV5-1 and J is TRBJ2-7; maybe TRBD2 (5 bases). V lost 0 bases, J lost 5 bases, and 15 bases lay in between. Germline CDR1 reads SGHRS; CDR2 reads YFSETQ. The CDR3 is 15 amino acids. The whole variable domain, filled in from reference TRBV5-1 and TRBJ2-7, reads KAGVTQTPRYLIKTRGQQVTLSCSPISGHRSVSWYQQTPGQGLQFLFEYFSETQRNKGNFPGRFSGRQFSNSRSEMNVSTLELGDSALYLCASSLAGVGFNEQYFGPGTRLTVT.

This clone was seen a single time. V usage is TRBV18 and J usage is TRBJ2-2; TRBD1 agrees at 7 bases. The CDR3 consists of 15 residues. Germline CDR1 is KGHSH and CDR2 is LQKENI. The junction had 3 bases not matched to a gene; V was cut back by 3 bases and J by 2 bases. The CDR3 region has the DNA TGTGCCAGCTCACCGGGACAGAGAAACACCGGGGAGCTGTTTTTT. Translated, it gives CASSPGQRNTGELFF. The complete variable domain, with remaining parts taken from reference TRBV18 and TRBJ2-2, reads NAGVMQNPRHLVRRRGQEARLRCSPMKGHSHVYWYRQLPEEGLKFMVYLQKENIIDESGMPKERFSAEFPKEGPSILRIQQVVRGDSAAYFCASSPGQRNTGELFFGEGSRLTVL.

The rearrangement uses TRBV7-8 and TRBJ2-7; 7 bases are a match to TRBD2. Trimming removed 1 base from V and 1 base from J; junction bases left unmatched: 10. Germline-derived CDR1 and CDR2 are SGHVS and FQNEAQ. CDR3 length equals 17 residues. CDR3 residues: CASSLGVAGMGSYEQYF. CDR3 nucleotides: TGTGCCAGCAGCTTAGGGGTAGCGGGCATGGGGTCCTACGAGCAGTACTTC.

This rearrangement joins TRBV12-5 to TRBJ2-1; 11 bases are a match to TRBD2. The germline V gene has CDR1 LGHNT and CDR2 FRNRAP. Germline trimming cut 1 base from V and 7 bases from J; bases unmatched to any gene: 9. The CDR3 sequence is 17 residues long. The DNA for the CDR3 is TGTGCTAGTGGTTTGGGTAATAGCGGGGGGGCTAGGAATGAGCAGTTCTTC. Protein: CASGLGNSGGARNEQFF.

This clone showed up just a few times. The sample contains more than one DNA sequence encoding this CDR3. This chain links TRBV6-1 with TRBJ1-2, with 9 bases matching TRBD1. The germline CDR1 and CDR2 sequences are MNHNS and SASEGT. This CDR3 comprises 13 residues. Trimming at V came to 6 bases and at J to 8 bases, leaving 7 bases not matched to a gene. The CDR3 is CASSQQGARGYTF. The CDR3 nucleotides read TGTGCCAGCAGCCAACAGGGGGCAAGAGGCTACACCTTC.

The V call is TRBV6-6, the J call TRBJ1-4; 9 nucleotides align to TRBD1. The CDR3 is made up of 15 amino acids. V lost 5 bases and J lost 8; bases outside the gene matches: 9. Germline V gene data show CDR1 as MNHNY and CDR2 as SVGAGI (reference sequence). This CDR3 is CASSGPGQGGEKLFF. CDR3 nucleotides: TGTGCCAGCAGTGGACCGGGACAGGGAGGAGAAAAACTGTTTTTT.

The V and J genes are TRBV2 and TRBJ1-2; tentative D call: TRBD1 (6 bases). The CDR3 has 13 amino acids. The germline V gene has CDR1 SNHLY and CDR2 FYNNEI. Trimming left V 6 bases short and J 5 bases short, with 13 bases between. The CDR3 loop reads CASRAGTSYGYTF. CDR3 nucleotide sequence: TGTGCCAGCAGAGCCGGGACATCTTATGGCTACACCTTC.

The chain is built from TRBV9 and TRBJ2-3; D is possibly TRBD1 (6 bases). From germline, CDR1 is SGDLS and CDR2 YYNGEE. The ends were cut back, 3 bases at V and 6 bases at J, with 14 bases in the middle. This CDR3 is built from 14 residues. CDR3 protein: CASSDAKQGDTQYF. As DNA, the CDR3 is TGTGCCAGCAGCGACGCAAAACAGGGCGATACGCAGTATTTT.